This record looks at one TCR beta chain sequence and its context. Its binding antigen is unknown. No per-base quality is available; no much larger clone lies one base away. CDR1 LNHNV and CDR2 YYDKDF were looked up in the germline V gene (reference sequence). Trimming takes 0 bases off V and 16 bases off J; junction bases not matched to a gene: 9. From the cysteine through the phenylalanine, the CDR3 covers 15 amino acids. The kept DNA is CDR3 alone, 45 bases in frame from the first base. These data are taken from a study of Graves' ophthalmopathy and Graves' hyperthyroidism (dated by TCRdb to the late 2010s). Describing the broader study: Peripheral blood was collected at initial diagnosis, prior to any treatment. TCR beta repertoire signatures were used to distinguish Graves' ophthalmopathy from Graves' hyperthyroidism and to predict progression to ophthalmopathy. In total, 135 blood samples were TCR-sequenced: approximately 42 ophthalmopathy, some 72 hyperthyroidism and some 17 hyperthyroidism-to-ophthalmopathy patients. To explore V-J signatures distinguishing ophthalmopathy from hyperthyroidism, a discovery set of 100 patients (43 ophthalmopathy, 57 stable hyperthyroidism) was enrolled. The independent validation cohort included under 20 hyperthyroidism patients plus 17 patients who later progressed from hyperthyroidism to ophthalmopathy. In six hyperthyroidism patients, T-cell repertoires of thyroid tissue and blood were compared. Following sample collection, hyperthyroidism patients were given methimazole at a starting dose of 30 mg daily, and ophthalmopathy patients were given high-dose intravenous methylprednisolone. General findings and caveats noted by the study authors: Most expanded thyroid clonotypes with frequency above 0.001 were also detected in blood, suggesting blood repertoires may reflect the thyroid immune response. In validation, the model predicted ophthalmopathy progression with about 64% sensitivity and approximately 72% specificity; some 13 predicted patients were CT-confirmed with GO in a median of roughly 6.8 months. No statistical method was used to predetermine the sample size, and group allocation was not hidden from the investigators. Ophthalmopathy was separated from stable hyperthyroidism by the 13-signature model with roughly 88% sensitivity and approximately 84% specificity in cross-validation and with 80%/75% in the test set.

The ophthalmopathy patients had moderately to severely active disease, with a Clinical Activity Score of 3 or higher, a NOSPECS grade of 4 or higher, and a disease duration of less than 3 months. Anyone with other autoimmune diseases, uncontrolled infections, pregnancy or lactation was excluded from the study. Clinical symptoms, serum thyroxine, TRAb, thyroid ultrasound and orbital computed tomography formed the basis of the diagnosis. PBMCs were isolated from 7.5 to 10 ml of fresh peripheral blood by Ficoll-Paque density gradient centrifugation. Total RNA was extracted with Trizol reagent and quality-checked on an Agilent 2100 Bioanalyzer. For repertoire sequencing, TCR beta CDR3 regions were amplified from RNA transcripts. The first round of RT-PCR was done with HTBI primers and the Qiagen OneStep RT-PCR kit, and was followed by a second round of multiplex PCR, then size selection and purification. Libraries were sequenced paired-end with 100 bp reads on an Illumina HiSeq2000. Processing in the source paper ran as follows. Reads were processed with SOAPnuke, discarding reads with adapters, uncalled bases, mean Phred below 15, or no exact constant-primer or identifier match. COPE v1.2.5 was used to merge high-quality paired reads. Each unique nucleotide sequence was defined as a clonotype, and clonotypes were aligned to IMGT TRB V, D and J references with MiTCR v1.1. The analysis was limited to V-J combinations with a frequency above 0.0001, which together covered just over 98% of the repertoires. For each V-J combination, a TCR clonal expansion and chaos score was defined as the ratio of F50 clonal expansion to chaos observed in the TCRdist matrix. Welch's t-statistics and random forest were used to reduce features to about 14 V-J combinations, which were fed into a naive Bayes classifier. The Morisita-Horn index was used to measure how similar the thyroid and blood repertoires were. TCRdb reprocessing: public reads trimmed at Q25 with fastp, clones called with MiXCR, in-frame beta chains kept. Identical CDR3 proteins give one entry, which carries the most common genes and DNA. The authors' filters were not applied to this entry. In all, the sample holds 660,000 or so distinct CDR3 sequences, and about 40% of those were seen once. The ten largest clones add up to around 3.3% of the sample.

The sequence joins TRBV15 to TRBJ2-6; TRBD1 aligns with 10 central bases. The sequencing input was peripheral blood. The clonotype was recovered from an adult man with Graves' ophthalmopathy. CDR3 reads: CATSRDSVGTGVLTF. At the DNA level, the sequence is TGTGCCACCAGCAGAGATTCGGTGGGGACAGGGGTTCTGACTTTC.